These 15 T cell receptor beta chains were all obtained from the same sample, sequenced in a study of T cells in Graves' hyperthyroidism and ophthalmopathy. The TCR beta CDR3 regions underwent amplification using RNA transcripts as the source. The HTBI primer set served for first-round RT-PCR of the TCR CDR3. TCRdb analysed the multiplex PCR reads with MiXCR anew, one entry per CDR3 protein. The table lists about 590,000 distinct CDR3 sequences, approximately 14% of them singletons. The source material was blood. The receptors shown here come from a woman aged 18-30 years with Graves' ophthalmopathy.

This clonotype was detected many times. This chain joins TRBV5-5 and TRBJ2-7, with 8 positions matching TRBD1. The CDR3 loop spans 15 amino acids. The ends lost 0 bases at V and 6 bases at J; junction bases unmatched: 8. Germline V gives CDR1 SGHKS, CDR2 YYEKEE (reference sequence). This CDR3 reads CASSLAAGGWFEQYF. DNA for the CDR3: TGTGCCAGCAGCTTGGCCGCAGGGGGCTGGTTCGAGCAGTACTTC.

This clonotype has ten or more counts. This chain links TRBV6-1 with TRBJ1-1, with a possible D match to TRBD1 (5 bases). This CDR3 is built from 14 residues. Germline CDR1 is MNHNS and CDR2 is SASEGT. Trimming took off 5 bases at V and 3 bases at J, with 13 bases between the two ends. Here the CDR3 DNA reads TGTGCCAGCAGTTTTTTCAGGGTGGACACTGAAGCTTTCTTT. Amino acid sequence: CASSFFRVDTEAFF.

This clonotype was seen repeatedly, ten times or more. This chain uses TRBV6-2 or TRBV6-3 with TRBJ2-5; 8 nucleotides agree with TRBD2. Germline assignment: CDR1 MNHEY and CDR2 SVGEGT. The CDR3 is 13 residues long. V lost 8 bases, J lost 1 base, and 3 bases stayed unmatched. CDR3 DNA sequence: TGTGCCAGCGATAGCGGGACCCAAGAGACCCAGTACTTC. Protein product: CASDSGTQETQYF.

As for this clonotype: Just one base apart from a much larger clone, this may be a read error. The V call is TRBV7-9, the J call TRBJ2-1, with D perhaps TRBD2 (5 bases). The germline CDR1 and CDR2 sequences are SEHNR and FQNEAQ (reference sequence). V shed 5 bases and J shed 7 bases, with 15 bases lying between them. The CDR3 has 14 residues. The CDR3 here is CASSPAYGGNEQFF. The CDR3 nucleotides are TGTGCCAGCAGCCCGGCGTATGGCGGGAATGAGCAGTTCTTC.

As regards this clonotype: This may come from a read error, since a much larger clone is one base off. The CDR3 DNA reads as TGTGCCACCAGTGCGGTGTCCGGTCAGCCCCAGCATTTT. It codes for CATSAVSGQPQHF. V and J are TRBV10-3 and TRBJ1-5; D uncertain. Germline V gives CDR1 ENHRY, CDR2 SYGVKD. The CDR3 is 13 residues long.

The chain uses TRBV6-2 or TRBV6-3 and TRBJ1-2; 9 bases map to TRBD1. The junction had 6 bases not matched to a gene; V was cut back by 3 bases and J by 4 bases. This CDR3 spans 15 amino acids. The V gene's germline CDR1 is MNHEY and CDR2 SVGEGT. The CDR3 region is CASSYTGGLGYGYTF. Here the CDR3 DNA reads TGTGCCAGCAGTTATACAGGGGGCTTAGGCTATGGCTACACCTTC.

There are many counts of this clonotype. The V and J genes are TRBV9 and TRBJ2-7; the match to TRBD2 covers 7 bases. This CDR3 region has 14 residues. V trimming: 4 bases; J trimming: 3 bases; junction bases outside the gene matches: 7. CDR1 and CDR2 from the germline V gene are SGDLS and YYNGEE. The CDR3 protein is CASSYGGFGYEQYF. CDR3 DNA: TGTGCCAGCAGCTACGGGGGGTTCGGCTACGAGCAGTACTTC.

CDR3 loop: CASSITQGAGNTIYF. In nucleotides, the CDR3 is TGTGCCAGTAGTATCACCCAGGGAGCTGGAAACACCATATATTTT. The chain employs TRBV19 and TRBJ1-3, with a tentative D call TRBD1 (5 bases). The CDR3 contains 15 residues. V lost 3 bases and J 2 bases, leaving 11 bases between the germline ends. Germline CDR1 is LNHDA and CDR2 is SQIVND (reference sequence).

This clonotype came up many times. The V gene is TRBV12-3 or TRBV12-4, the J gene TRBJ1-5; D is unresolved. The CDR3 contains 14 residues. Trimming took off 8 bases at V and 4 bases at J, with 15 bases between the two ends. As DNA, the CDR3 is TGTGCCAGCCGCCTGGCACGCACGAATCAGCCCCAGCATTTT. Amino acid sequence: CASRLARTNQPQHF.

This clonotype was seen repeatedly, ten times or more. The chain is built from TRBV2 and TRBJ2-6, with a possible D match to TRBD1 (6 bases). The V end lost 7 bases, the J end lost 3 bases, and 22 bases lay between the germline ends. The CDR3 covers 18 residues. Germline CDR1 SNHLY, CDR2 FYNNEI. The CDR3 region is CASKGTYRASRGANVLTF. Here the CDR3 DNA reads TGTGCCAGCAAGGGAACGTACAGGGCGAGCCGTGGGGCCAACGTCCTGACTTTC.

This clonotype occurred many times. J is TRBJ2-3 and V is TRBV11-3, with 7 positions matching TRBD1. The CDR3 is 15 residues long. Germline V lookup: CDR1 SGHNT, CDR2 YENEEA. After removal of 0 bases from V and 3 bases from J, the junction contained 3 bases not matched to a gene. The CDR3 bases are TGTGCCAGCAGCTTAGATGGGGACAGAACAGATACGCAGTATTTT. The encoded protein is CASSLDGDRTDTQYF.

This clonotype appeared a few times. The chain recombines TRBV27 with TRBJ1-3; 8 bases map to TRBD1. There are 16 residues in the CDR3. J was trimmed by 0 bases and V by 3 bases; bases with no gene match: 4. The V gene's germline CDR1 is MNHEY and CDR2 SMNVEV (reference sequence). The CDR3: CASSLDRASSGNTIYF. CDR3 DNA: TGTGCCAGCAGTTTGGACAGGGCAAGCTCTGGAAACACCATATATTTT.

J is TRBJ2-5 and V is TRBV5-1; TRBD1 aligns across 9 bases. Germline V gives CDR1 SGHRS, CDR2 YFSETQ. This CDR3 contains 16 residues. V gave up 0 bases and J gave up 3 bases; unmatched junction bases: 6. The CDR3 DNA reads TGCGCCAGCAGCTTGGCGAGGGACAGGGCGGAAGAGACCCAGTACTTC. Translation gives CASSLARDRAEETQYF.

In its sample, this clonotype was seen many times. The chain is built from TRBV5-6 and TRBJ2-7, with D unclear. Trimming removed 5 bases from V and 0 bases from J, with 12 bases in between. The CDR3 has 14 residues. Per the germline V gene, CDR1 is SGHDT and CDR2 is YYEEEE. This chain's CDR3 is CASSVGQNSYEQYF. In nucleotides, the CDR3 is TGTGCCAGCAGTGTTGGGCAAAACTCCTACGAGCAGTACTTC.

This clonotype was counted many times. This chain links TRBV7-3 with TRBJ2-1, with 11 bases identical to TRBD2. From germline, CDR1 is SGHTA and CDR2 FQGTGA. This CDR3 has 19 residues. V lost 1 base, J lost 3 bases, and 11 bases stayed unmatched. CDR3 protein: CASSLRDSSGRLNYNEQFF. The CDR3 DNA follows: TGTGCCAGCAGCTTAAGGGACTCTAGCGGGAGGCTTAACTACAATGAGCAGTTCTTC.